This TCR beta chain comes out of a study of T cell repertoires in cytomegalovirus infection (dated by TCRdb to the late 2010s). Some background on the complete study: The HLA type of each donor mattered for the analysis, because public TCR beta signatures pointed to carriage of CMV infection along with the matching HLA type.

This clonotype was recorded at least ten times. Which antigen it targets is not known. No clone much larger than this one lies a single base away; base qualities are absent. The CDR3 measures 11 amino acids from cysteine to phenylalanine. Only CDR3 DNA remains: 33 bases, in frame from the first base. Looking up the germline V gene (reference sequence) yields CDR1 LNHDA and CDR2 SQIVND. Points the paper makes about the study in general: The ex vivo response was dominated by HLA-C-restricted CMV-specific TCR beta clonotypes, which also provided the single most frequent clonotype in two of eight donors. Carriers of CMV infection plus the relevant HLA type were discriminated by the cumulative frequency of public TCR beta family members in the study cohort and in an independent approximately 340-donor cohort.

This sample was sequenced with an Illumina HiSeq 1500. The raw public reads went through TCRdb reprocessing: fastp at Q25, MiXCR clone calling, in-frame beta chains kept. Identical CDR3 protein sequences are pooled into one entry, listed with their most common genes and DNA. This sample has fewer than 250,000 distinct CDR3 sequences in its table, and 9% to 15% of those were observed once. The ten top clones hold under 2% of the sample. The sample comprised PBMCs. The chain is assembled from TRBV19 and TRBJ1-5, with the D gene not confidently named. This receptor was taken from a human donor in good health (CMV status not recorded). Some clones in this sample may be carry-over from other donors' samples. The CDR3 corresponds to CEFGVNQPQHF. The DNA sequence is TGTGAGTTCGGGGTCAATCAGCCCCAGCATTTT. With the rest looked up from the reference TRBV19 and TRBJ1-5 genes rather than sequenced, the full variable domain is DGGITQSPKYLFRKEGQNVTLSCEQNLNHDAMYWYRQDPGQGLRLIYYSQIVNDFQKGDIAEGYSVSREKKESFPLTVTSAQKNPTAFYLCEFGVNQPQHFGDGTRLSIL.